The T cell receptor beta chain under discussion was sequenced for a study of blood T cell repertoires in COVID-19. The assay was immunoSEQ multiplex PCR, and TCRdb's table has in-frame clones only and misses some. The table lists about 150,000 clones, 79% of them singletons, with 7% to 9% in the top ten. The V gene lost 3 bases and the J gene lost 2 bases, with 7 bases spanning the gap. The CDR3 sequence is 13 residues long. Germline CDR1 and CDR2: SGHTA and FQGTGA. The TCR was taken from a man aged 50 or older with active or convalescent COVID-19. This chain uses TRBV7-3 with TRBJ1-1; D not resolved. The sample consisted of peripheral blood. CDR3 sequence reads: CASSLGRNTEAFF. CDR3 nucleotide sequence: TGTGCCAGCAGCTTGGGCAGAAACACTGAAGCTTTCTTT.